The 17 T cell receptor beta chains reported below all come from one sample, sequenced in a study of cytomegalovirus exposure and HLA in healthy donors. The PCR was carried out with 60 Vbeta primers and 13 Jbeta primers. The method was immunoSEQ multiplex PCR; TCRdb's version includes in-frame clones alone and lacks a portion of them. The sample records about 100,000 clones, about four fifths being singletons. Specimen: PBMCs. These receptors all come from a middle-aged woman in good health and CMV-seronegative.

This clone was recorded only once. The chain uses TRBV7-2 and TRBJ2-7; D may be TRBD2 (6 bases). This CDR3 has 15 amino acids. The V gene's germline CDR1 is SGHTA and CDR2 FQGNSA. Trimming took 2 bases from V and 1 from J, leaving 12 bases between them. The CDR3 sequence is CASSLIAGTSYEQYF. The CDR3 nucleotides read TGTGCCAGCAGCTTAATTGCGGGGACGTCCTACGAGCAGTACTTC.

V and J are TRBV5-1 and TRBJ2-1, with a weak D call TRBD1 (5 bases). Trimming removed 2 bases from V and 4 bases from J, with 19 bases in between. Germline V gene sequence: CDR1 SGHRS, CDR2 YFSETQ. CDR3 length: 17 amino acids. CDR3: CASSFIPAGLGYNEQFF. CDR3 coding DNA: TGCGCCAGCAGCTTTATACCCGCAGGGCTGGGATACAATGAGCAGTTCTTC. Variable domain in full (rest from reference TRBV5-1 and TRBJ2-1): KAGVTQTPRYLIKTRGQQVTLSCSPISGHRSVSWYQQTPGQGLQFLFEYFSETQRNKGNFPGRFSGRQFSNSRSEMNVSTLELGDSALYLCASSFIPAGLGYNEQFFGPGTRLTVL.

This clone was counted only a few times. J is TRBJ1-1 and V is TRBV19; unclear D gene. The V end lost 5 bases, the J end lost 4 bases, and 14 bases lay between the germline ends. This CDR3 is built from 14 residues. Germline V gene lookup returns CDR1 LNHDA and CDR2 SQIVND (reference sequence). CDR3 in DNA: TGTGCCAGTAGTCCACTCCTCTCCGGCACTGAAGCTTTCTTT. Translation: CASSPLLSGTEAFF.

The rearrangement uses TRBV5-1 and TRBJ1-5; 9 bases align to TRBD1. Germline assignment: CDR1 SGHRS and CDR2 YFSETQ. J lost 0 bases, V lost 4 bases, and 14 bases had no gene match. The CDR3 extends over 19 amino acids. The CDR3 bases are TGCGCCAGCAGCCGACACGTTGGGACAGGGACTTATAGCAATCAGCCCCAGCATTTT. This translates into CASSRHVGTGTYSNQPQHF.

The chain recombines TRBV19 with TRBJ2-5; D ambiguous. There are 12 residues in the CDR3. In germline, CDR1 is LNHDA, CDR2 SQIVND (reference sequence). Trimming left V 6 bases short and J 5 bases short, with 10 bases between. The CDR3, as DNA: TGTGCCAGTAGGTCTGTCGGGGAGACCCAGTACTTC. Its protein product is CASRSVGETQYF.

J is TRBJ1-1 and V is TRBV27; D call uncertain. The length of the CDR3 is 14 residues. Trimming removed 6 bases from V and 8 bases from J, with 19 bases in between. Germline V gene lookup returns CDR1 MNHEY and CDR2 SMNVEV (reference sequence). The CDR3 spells CASSPQIFSVEAFF. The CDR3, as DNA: TGTGCCAGCAGCCCCCAAATCTTTTCGGTAGAAGCTTTCTTT.

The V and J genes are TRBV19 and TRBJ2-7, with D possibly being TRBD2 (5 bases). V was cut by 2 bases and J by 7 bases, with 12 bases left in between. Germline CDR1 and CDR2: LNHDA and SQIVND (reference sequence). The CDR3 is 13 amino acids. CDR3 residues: CASSIRRLHEQYF. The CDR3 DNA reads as TGTGCCAGTAGTATACGGAGGCTTCATGAGCAGTACTTC. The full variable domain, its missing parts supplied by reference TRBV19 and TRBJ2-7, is DGGITQSPKYLFRKEGQNVTLSCEQNLNHDAMYWYRQDPGQGLRLIYYSQIVNDFQKGDIAEGYSVSREKKESFPLTVTSAQKNPTAFYLCASSIRRLHEQYFGPGTRLTVT.

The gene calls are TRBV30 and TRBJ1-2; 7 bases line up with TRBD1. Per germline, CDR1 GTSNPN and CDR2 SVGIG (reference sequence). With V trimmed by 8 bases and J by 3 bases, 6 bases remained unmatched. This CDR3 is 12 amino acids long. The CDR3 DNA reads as TGTGCCAGACCCCAGGGGGACTATGGCTACACCTTC. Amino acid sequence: CARPQGDYGYTF.

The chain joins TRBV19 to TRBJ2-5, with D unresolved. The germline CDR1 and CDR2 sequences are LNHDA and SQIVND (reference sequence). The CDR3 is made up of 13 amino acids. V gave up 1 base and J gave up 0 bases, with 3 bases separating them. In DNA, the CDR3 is TGTGCCAGTAGTATAGTCAACCAAGAGACCCAGTACTTC. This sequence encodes CASSIVNQETQYF.

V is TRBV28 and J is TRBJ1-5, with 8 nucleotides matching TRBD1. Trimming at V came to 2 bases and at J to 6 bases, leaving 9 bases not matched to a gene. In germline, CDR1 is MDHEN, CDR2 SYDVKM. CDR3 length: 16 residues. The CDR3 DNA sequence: TGTGCCAGCAGTTTAGCTTTGCAGGGGGCCGGTCAGCCCCAGCATTTT. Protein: CASSLALQGAGQPQHF.

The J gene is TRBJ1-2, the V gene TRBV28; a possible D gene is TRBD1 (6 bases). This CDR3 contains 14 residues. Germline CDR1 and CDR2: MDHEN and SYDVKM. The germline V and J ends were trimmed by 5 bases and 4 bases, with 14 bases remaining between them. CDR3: CASSPRGGGYGYTF. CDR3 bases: TGTGCCAGCAGTCCCCGGGGGGGCGGCTATGGCTACACCTTC.

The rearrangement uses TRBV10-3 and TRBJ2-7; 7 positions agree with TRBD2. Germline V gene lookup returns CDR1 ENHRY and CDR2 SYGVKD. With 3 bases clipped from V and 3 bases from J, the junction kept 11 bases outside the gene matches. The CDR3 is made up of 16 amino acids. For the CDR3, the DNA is TGTGCCATCAGTGACCCCGAACTAGCGACCATCTACGAGCAGTACTTC. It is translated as CAISDPELATIYEQYF.

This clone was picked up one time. DNA of the CDR3: TGTGCCATCGGACACCCTGCAGTAGTCGCCGGGGAGCTGTTTTTT. Encoded protein: CAIGHPAVVAGELFF. The chain has TRBV10-3 and TRBJ2-2, with D possibly TRBD1 on 5 matching bases. This CDR3 is 15 amino acids long. Germline CDR1 ENHRY, CDR2 SYGVKD. With 8 bases removed from V and 6 bases from J, the gap between germline ends came to 19 bases.

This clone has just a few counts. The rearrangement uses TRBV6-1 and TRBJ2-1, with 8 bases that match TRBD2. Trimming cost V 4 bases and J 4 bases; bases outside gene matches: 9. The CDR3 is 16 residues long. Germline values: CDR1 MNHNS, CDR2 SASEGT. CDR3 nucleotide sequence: TGTGCCAGCAGTGCCGTTACTAGCGGCAGATACAATGAGCAGTTCTTC. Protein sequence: CASSAVTSGRYNEQFF.

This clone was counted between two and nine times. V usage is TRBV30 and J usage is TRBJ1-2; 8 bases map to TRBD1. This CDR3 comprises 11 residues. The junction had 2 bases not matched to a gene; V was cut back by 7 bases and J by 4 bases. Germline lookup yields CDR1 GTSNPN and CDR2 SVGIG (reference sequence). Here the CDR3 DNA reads TGTGCCTTAGGACAGGGCTATGGCTACACCTTC. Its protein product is CALGQGYGYTF.

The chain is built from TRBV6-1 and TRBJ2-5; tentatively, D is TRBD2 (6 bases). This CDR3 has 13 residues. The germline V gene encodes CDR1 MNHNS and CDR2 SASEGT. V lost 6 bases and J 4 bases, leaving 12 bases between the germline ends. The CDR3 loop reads CASREEGLETQYF. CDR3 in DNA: TGTGCCAGCAGAGAGGAGGGTTTAGAGACCCAGTACTTC.

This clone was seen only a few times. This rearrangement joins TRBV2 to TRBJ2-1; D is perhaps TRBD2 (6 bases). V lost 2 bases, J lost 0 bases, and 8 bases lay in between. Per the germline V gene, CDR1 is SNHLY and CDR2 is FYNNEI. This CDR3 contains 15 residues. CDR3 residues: CASSEREDSYNEQFF. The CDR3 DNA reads TGTGCCAGCAGTGAAAGGGAGGACTCCTACAATGAGCAGTTCTTC.